This T cell receptor (beta chain) appears in the sequencing data of a study of T cell changes during pregnancy in multiple sclerosis (dated by TCRdb to the late 2010s). Study-wide context: Changes in the T cell repertoire over the course of pregnancy were examined in this study in women with multiple sclerosis.

Library construction relied on the immunoSEQ multiplex PCR assay. This is the immuneACCESS table as TCRdb keeps it, with only in-frame sequences that have V and J called. A part of the clones is gone; compared with another copy, unresolved V genes explain less than half, and the rest is unexplained. The sample includes 95,000 to 110,000 clones, with under 95% observed a single time. Less than 0.9% of the sample is held by the ten biggest clonotypes. Measured from the cysteine to the phenylalanine, the CDR3 is 14 residues long. Solely the CDR3 DNA is kept, with 42 bases framed from the first base. At the junction V is shortened by 1 base and J by 5 bases, with 9 bases in between. Looking up the germline V gene yields CDR1 MNHNS and CDR2 SASEGT. This clone showed up just once. There is no known antigen for this receptor. Per-nucleotide qualities are absent, and no much larger clonotype sits a single base away.

The TCR sequence derives from a female donor in good health, enrolled as a control in a pregnancy study. In this chain, TRBV6-1 is recombined with TRBJ1-5; no D gene is confidently identified. The starting material was peripheral blood, obtained in the third trimester of pregnancy. The CDR3 region has the sequence CASSEGEAYQPQHF. The base sequence is TGTGCCAGCAGTGAAGGGGAGGCTTATCAGCCCCAGCATTTT.